This T cell receptor (beta chain) was captured in a study of shared clonotypes between healthy human individuals. Notes on the study in general: Few donors restricted represented genetic and exposure-history diversity. Rarefaction revealed incomplete sorted-subset sequencing despite large depth. Larger estimated richness was generally seen in naive subsets than in memory subsets. The study found lower generation probabilities in non-shared clonotypes than in those shared by all four donors.

The method was immunoSEQ multiplex PCR; TCRdb's version includes in-frame clones alone and lacks a portion of them. The data show hundreds of thousands of clones, with 90% to 95% seen just once and around 0.11% held by the top ten. CD8 cells classed as naive were CD45RO-negative and positively selected for CCR7, excluding terminally differentiated effector memory CD45RA+ cells. The ends lost 7 bases at V and 6 bases at J; junction bases unmatched: 7. This CDR3 spans 14 amino acids. Germline V gives CDR1 LNHDA, CDR2 SQIVND (reference sequence). On this clone: Antigen: not known.

The rearrangement links TRBV19 to TRBJ2-2; TRBD2 aligns across 8 bases. The clonotype comes from a woman aged 25 to 39 in good health. Sequencing was carried out using naive CD8+ T cells sorted from blood. The CDR3 bases are TGTGCCAGTACTAGGACTAGCCTGTCCGGGGAGCTGTTTTTT. Translation gives CASTRTSLSGELFF. Drawing the rest from reference TRBV19 and TRBJ2-2, the complete variable domain is DGGITQSPKYLFRKEGQNVTLSCEQNLNHDAMYWYRQDPGQGLRLIYYSQIVNDFQKGDIAEGYSVSREKKESFPLTVTSAQKNPTAFYLCASTRTSLSGELFFGEGSRLTVL.